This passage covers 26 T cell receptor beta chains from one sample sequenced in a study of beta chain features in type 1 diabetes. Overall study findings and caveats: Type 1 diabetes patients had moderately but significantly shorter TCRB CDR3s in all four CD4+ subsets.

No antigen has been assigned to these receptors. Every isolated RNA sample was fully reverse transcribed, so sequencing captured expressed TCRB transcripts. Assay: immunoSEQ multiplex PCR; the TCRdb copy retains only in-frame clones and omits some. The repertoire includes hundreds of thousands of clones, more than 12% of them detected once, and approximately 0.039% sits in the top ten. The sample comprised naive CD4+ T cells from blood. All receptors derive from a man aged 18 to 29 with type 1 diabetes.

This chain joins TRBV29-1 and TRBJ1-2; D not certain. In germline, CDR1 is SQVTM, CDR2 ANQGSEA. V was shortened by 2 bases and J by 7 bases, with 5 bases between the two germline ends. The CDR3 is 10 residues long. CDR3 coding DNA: TGCAGCGTTGAACTAAGTGGCTACACCTTC. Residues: CSVELSGYTF.

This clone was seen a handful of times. The CDR3 is CASSPGAHNEQFF. CDR3 DNA: TGTGCCAGCAGCCCCGGGGCACACAATGAGCAGTTCTTC. This chain connects TRBV11-3 to TRBJ2-1; perhaps D is TRBD1 or TRBD2 (5 bases each). Germline CDR1 SGHNT, CDR2 YENEEA. CDR3 size: 13 residues. V was shortened by 5 bases and J by 5 bases, with 10 bases between the two germline ends. The full variable domain, completed using reference TRBV11-3 and TRBJ2-1, is EAGVVQSPRYKIIEKKQPVAFWCNPISGHNTLYWYLQNLGQGPELLIRYENEEAVDDSQLPKDRFSAERLKGVDSTLKIQPAELGDSAVYLCASSPGAHNEQFFGPGTRLTVL.

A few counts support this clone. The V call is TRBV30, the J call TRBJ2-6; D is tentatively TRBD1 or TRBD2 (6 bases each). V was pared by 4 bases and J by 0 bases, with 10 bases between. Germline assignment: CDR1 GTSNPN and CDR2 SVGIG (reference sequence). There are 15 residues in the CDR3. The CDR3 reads CAWIGGSSGANVLTF. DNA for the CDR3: TGTGCCTGGATAGGGGGGAGCTCTGGGGCCAACGTCCTGACTTTC.

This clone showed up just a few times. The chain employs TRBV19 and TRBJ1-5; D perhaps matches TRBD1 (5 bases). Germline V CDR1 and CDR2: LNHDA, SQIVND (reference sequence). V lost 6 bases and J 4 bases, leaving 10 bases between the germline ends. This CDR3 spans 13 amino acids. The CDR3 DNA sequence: TGTGCCAGTAGGGAGGGGATGAATCAGCCCCAGCATTTT. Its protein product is CASREGMNQPQHF. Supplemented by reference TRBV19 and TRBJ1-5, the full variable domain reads DGGITQSPKYLFRKEGQNVTLSCEQNLNHDAMYWYRQDPGQGLRLIYYSQIVNDFQKGDIAEGYSVSREKKESFPLTVTSAQKNPTAFYLCASREGMNQPQHFGDGTRLSIL.

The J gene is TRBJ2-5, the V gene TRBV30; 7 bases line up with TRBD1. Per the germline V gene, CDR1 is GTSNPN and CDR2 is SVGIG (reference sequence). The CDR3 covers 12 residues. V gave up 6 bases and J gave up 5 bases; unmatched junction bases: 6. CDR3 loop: CACTGAVETQYF. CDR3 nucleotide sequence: TGTGCCTGTACAGGGGCGGTGGAGACCCAGTACTTC. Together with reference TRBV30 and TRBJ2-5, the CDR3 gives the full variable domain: SQTIHQWPATLVQPVGSPLSLECTVEGTSNPNLYWYRQAAGRGLQLLFYSVGIGQISSEVPQNLSASRPQDRQFILSSKKLLLSDSGFYLCACTGAVETQYFGPGTRLLVL.

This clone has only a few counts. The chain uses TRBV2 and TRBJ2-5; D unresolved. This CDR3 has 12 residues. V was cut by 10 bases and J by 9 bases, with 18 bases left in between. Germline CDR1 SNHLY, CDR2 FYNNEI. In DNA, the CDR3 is TGTGCCACGGGCCGGGCTGCCGGGCCCCAGTACTTC. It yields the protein CATGRAAGPQYF.

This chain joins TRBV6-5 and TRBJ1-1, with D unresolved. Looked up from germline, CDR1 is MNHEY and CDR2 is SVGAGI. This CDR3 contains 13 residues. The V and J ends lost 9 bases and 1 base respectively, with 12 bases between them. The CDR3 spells CASQKAGNTEAFF. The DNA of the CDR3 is TGTGCCAGTCAAAAGGCAGGGAACACTGAAGCTTTCTTT.

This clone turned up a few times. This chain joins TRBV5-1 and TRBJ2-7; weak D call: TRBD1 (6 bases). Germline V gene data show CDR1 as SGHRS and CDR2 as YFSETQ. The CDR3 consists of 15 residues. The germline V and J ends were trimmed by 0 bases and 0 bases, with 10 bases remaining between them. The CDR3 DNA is TGCGCCAGCAGCTTGGCCGAAGGGGGCTCCTACGAGCAGTACTTC. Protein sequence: CASSLAEGGSYEQYF.

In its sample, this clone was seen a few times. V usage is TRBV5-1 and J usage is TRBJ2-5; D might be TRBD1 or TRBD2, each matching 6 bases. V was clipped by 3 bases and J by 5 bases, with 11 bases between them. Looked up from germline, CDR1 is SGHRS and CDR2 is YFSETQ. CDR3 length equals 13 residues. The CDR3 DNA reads TGCGCCAGCAGCTGGGGGGCTACGGAGACCCAGTACTTC. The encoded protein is CASSWGATETQYF.

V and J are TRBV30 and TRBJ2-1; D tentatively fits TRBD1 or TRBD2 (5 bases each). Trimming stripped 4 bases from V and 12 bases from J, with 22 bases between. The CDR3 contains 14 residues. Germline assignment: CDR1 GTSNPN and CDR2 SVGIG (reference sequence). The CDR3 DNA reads TGTGCCTGGAAAACCGGGGTACGAGGGGATGGGCAGTTCTTC. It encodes CAWKTGVRGDGQFF.

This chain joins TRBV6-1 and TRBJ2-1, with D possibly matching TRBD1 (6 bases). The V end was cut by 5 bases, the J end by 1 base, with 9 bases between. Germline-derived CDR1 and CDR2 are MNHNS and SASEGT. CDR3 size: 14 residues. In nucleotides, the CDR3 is TGTGCCAGCAGTCTGAGGGGGTCCTACAATGAGCAGTTCTTC. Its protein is CASSLRGSYNEQFF.

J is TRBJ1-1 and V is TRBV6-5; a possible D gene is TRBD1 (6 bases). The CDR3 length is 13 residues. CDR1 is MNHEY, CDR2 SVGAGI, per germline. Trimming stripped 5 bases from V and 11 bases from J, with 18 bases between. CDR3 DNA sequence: TGTGCCAGCAGTCCCCCTGGGGGGCTGGCGGCTTTCTTT. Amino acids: CASSPPGGLAAFF.

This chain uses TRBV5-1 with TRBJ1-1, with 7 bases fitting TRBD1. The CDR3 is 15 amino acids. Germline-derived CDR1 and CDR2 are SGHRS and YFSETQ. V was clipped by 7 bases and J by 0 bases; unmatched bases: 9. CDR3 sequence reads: CASAGQIHMNTEAFF. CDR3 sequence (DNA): TGCGCCAGCGCGGGACAGATACACATGAACACTGAAGCTTTCTTT.

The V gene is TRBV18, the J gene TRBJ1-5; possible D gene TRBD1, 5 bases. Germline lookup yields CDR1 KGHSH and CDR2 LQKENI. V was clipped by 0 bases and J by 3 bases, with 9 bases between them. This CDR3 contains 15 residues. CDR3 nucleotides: TGTGCCAGCTCACCACCGGGGCGGATCAATCAGCCCCAGCATTTT. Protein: CASSPPGRINQPQHF.

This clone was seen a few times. CDR3 nucleotide sequence: TGTGCCAGCAGTAGCGGGAGGAACAGGGAGACCCAGTACTTC. Translating gives CASSSGRNRETQYF. The rearrangement links TRBV6-6 to TRBJ2-5, with TRBD2 matching over 9 bases. Germline lookup yields CDR1 MNHNY and CDR2 SVGAGI (reference sequence). The length of the CDR3 is 14 residues. V trimming: 5 bases; J trimming: 5 bases; junction bases outside the gene matches: 6.

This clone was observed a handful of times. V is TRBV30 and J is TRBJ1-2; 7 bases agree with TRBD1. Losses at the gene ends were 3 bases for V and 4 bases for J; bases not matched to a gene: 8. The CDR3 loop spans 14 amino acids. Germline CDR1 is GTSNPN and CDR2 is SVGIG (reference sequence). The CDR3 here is CAWSKDRPSYGYTF. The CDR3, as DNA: TGTGCCTGGAGCAAGGACAGGCCTAGCTATGGCTACACCTTC.

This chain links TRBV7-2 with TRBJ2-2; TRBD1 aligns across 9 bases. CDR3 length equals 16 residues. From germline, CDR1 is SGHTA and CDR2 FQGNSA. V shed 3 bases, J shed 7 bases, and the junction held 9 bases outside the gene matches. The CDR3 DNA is TGTGCCAGCAGCTTCCTCGGGACAGGGAACGGCGGGGAGCTGTTTTTT. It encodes CASSFLGTGNGGELFF. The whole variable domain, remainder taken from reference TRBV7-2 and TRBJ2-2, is GAGVSQSPSNKVTEKGKDVELRCDPISGHTALYWYRQSLGQGLEFLIYFQGNSAPDKSGLPSDRFSAERTGGSVSTLTIQRTQQEDSAVYLCASSFLGTGNGGELFFGEGSRLTVL.

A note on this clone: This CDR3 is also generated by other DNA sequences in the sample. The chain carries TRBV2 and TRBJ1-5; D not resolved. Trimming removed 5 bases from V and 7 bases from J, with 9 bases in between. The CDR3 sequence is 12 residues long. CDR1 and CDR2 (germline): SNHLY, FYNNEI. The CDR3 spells CASSREPQPQHF. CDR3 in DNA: TGTGCCAGCAGTCGGGAACCCCAGCCCCAGCATTTT.

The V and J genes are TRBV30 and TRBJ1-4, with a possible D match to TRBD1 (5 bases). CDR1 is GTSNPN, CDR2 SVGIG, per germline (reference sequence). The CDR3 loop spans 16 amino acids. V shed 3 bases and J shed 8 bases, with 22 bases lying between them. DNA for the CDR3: TGTGCCTGGAGCACAACTTCCCGGGGGATGGGGGAAAAACTGTTTTTT. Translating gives CAWSTTSRGMGEKLFF.

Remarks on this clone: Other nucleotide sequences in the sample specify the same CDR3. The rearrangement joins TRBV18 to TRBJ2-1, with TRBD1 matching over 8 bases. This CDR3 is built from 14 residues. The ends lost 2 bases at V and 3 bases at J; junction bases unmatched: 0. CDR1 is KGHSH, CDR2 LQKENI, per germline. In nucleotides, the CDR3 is TGTGCCAGCTCACCAGGGACAGGCTACAATGAGCAGTTCTTC. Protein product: CASSPGTGYNEQFF.

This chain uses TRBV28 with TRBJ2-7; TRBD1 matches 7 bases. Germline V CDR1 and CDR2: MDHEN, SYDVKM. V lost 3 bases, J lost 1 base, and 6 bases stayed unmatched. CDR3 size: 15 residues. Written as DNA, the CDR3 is TGTGCCAGCAGTTTCTCGTGGGGACAGTCCTACGAGCAGTACTTC. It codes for CASSFSWGQSYEQYF.

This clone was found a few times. CDR3 sequence reads: CASRITGNQPQHF. Written as DNA, the CDR3 is TGTGCCAGTAGGATAACAGGAAATCAGCCCCAGCATTTT. The chain employs TRBV19 and TRBJ1-5; D might be TRBD1 (5 bases). Germline-derived CDR1 and CDR2 are LNHDA and SQIVND (reference sequence). V shed 6 bases and J shed 4 bases, with 10 bases lying between them. The CDR3 spans 13 residues.

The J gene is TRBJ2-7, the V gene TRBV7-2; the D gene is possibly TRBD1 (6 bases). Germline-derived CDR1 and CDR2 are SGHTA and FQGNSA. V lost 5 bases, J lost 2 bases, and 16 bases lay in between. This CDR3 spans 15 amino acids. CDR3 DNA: TGTGCCAGCAGCACCGCCAAGGGGGAGCCCTACGAGCAGTACTTC. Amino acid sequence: CASSTAKGEPYEQYF.

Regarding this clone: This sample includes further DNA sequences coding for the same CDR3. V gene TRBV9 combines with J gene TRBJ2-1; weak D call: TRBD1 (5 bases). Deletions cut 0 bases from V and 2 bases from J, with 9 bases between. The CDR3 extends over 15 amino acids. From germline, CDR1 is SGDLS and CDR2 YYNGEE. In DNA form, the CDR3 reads TGTGCCAGCAGCGTAGCTGGGGCGCCCTACAATGAGCAGTTCTTC. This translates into CASSVAGAPYNEQFF.

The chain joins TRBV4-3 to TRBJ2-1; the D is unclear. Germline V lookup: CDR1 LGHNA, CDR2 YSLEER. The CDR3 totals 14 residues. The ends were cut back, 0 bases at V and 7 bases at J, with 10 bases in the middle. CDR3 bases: TGCGCCAGCAGCCAAGAAGTGATAGGGAATGAGCAGTTCTTC. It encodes CASSQEVIGNEQFF.

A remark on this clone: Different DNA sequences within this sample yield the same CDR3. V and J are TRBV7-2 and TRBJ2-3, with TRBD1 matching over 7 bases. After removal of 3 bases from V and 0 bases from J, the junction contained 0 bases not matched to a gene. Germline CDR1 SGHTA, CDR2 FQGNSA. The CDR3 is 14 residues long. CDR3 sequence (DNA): TGTGCCAGCAGCTTGGGACAGAGCACAGATACGCAGTATTTT. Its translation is CASSLGQSTDTQYF.